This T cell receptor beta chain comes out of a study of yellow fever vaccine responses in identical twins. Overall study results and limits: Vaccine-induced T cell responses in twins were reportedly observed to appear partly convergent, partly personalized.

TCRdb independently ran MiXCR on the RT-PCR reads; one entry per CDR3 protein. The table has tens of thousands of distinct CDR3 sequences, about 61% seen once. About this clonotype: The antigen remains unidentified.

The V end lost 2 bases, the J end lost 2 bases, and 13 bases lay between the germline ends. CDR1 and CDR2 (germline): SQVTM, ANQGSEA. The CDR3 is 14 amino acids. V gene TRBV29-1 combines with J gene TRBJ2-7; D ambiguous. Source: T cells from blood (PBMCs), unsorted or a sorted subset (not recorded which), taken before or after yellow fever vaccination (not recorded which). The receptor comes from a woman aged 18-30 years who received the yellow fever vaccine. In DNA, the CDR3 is TGCAGCGTTGAATCCACCCATGGGACCTACGAGCAGTACTTC. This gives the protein CSVESTHGTYEQYF.